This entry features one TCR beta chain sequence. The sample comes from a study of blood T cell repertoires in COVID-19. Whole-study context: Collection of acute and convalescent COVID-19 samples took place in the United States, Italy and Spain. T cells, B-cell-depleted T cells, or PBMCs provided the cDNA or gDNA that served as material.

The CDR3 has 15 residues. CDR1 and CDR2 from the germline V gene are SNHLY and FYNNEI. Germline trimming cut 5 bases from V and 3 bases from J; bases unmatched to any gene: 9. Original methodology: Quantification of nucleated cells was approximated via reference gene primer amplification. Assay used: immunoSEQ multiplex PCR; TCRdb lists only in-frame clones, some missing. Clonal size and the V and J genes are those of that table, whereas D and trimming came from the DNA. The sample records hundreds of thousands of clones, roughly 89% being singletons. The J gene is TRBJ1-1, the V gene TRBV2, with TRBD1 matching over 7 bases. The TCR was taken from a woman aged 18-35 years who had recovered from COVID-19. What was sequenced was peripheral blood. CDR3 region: CASSIDRALDTEAFF. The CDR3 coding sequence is TGTGCCAGCAGTATCGACAGGGCCTTGGACACTGAAGCTTTCTTT.